The sequence of this TCR beta chain was determined in a study of blood T cell repertoires in COVID-19. Study information: The United States, Italy and Spain provided the acute and convalescent COVID-19 samples. PBMCs, B-cell-depleted T cells, or T cells were the source of the cDNA or gDNA that made up the material.

Original processing notes: The authors estimated nucleated cell counts from reference gene primer amplification. Using immunoSEQ multiplex PCR, the repertoire was profiled, and TCRdb retains in-frame clones only, with some absent. D and trimming come from the DNA, and the V and J calls and clone size come from that table. The table has tens of thousands of clones, around 90% seen once; the top ten hold about 3.7%. Losses at the gene ends were 7 bases for V and 5 bases for J; bases not matched to a gene: 10. The CDR3 is made up of 15 amino acids. Germline V lookup: CDR1 LNHDA, CDR2 SQIVND (reference sequence).

Specimen: peripheral blood. The V gene is TRBV19, the J gene TRBJ1-1, with TRBD1 identical over 10 bases. This TCR came from a woman aged 70-85 years with acute or convalescent COVID-19. CDR3 loop: CASKRGTGASTEAFF. Here the CDR3 DNA reads TGTGCCAGTAAAAGGGGGACAGGGGCAAGTACTGAAGCTTTCTTT.